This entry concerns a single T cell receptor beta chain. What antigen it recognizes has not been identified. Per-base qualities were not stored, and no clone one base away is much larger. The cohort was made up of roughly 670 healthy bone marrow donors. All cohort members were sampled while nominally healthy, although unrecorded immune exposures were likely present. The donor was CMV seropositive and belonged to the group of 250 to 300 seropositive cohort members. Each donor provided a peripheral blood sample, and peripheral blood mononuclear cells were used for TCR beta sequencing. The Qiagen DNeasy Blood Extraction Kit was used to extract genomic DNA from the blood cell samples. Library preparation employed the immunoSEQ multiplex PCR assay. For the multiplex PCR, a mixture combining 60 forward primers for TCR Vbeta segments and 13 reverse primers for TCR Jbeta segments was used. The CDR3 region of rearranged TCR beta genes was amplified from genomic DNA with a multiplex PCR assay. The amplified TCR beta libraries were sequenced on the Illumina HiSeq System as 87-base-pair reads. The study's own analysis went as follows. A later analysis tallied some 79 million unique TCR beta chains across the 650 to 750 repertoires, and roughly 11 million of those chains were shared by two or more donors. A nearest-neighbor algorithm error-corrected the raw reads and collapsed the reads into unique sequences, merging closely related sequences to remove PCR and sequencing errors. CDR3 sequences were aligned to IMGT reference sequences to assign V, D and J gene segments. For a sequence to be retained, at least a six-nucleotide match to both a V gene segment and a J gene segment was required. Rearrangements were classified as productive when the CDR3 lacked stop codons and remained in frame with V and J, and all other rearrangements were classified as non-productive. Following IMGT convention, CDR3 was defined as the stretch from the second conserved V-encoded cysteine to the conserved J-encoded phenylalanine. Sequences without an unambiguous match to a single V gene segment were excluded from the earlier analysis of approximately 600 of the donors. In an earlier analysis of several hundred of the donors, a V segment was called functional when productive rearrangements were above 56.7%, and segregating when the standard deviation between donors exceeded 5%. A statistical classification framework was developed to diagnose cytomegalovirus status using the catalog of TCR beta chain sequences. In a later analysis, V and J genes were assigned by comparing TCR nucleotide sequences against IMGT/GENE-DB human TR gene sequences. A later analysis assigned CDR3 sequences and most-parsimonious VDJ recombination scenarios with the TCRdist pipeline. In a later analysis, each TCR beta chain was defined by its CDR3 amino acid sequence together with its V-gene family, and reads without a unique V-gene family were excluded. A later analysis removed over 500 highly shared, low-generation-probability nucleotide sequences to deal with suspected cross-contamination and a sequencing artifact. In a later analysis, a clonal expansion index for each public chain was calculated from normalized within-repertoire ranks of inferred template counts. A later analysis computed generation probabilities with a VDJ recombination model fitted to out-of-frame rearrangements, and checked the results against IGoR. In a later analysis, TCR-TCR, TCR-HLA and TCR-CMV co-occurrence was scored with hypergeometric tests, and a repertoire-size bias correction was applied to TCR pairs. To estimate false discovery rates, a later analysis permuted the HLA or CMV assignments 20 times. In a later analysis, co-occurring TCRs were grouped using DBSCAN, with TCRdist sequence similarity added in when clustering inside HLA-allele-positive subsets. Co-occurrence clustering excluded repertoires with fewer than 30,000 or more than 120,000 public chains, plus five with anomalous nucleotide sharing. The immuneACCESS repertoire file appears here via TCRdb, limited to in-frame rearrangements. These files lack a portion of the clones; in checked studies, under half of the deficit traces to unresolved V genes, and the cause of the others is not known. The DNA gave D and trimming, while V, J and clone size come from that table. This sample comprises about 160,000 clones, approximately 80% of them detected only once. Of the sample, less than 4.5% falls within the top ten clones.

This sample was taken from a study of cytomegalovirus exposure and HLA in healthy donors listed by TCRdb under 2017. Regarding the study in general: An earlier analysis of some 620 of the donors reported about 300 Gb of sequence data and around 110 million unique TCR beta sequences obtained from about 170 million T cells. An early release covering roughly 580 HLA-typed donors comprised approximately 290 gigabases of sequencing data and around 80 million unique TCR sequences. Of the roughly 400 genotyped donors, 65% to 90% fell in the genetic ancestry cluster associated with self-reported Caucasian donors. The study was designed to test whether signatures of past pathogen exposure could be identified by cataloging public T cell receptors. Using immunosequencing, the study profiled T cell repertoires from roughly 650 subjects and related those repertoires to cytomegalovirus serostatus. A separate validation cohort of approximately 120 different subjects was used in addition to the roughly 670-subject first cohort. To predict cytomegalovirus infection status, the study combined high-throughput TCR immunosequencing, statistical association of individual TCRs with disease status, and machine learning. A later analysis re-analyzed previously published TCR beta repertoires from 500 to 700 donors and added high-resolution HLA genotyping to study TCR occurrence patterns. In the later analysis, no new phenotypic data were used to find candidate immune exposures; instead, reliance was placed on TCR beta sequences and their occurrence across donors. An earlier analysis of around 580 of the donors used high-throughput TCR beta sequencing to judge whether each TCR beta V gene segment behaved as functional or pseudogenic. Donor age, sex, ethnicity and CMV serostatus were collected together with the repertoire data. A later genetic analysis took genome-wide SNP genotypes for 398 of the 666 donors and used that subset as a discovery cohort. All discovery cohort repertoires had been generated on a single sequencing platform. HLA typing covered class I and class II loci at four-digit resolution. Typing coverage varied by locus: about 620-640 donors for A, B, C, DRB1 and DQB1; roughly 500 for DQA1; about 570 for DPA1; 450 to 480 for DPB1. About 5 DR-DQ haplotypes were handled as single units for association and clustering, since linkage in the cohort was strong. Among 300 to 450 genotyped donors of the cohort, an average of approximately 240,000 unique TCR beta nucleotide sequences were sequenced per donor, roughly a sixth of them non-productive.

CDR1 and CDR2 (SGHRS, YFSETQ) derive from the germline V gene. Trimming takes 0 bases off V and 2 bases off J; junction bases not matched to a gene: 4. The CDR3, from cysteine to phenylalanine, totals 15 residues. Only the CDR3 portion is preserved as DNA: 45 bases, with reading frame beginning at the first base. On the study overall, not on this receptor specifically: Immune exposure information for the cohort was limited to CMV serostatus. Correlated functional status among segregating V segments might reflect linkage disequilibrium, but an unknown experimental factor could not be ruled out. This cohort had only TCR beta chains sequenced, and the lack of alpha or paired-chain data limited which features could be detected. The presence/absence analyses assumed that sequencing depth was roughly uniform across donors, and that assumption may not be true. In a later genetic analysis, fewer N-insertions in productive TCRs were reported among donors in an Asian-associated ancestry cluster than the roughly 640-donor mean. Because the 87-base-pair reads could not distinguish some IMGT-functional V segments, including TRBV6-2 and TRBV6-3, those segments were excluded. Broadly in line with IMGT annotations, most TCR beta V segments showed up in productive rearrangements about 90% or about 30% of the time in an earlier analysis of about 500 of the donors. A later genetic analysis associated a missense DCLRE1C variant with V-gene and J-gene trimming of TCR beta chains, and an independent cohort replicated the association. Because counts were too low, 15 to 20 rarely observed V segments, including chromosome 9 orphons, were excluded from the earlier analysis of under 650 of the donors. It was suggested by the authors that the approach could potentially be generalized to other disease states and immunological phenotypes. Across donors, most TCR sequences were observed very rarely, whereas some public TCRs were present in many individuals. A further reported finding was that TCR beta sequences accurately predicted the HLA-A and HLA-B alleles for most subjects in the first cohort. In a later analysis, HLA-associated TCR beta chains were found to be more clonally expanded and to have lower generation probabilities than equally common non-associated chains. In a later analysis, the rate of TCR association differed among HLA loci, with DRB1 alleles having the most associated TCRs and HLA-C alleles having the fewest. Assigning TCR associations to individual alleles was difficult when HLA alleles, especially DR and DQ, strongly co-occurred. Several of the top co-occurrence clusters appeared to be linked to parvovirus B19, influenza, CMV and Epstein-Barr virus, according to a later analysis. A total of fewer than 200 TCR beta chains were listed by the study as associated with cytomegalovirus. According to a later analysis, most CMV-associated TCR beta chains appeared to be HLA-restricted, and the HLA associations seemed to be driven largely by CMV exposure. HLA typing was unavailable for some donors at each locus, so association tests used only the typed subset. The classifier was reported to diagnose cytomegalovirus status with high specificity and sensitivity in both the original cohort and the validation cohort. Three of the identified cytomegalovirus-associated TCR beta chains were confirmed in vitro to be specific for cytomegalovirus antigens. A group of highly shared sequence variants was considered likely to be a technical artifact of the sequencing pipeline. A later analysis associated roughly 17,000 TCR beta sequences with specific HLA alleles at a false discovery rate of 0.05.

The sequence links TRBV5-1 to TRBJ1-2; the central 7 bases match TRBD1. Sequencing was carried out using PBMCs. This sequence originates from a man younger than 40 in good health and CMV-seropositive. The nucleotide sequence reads TGCGCCAGCAGCTTGGTGGCAGGGGGGAACTATGGCTACACCTTC. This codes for CASSLVAGGNYGYTF.